This T cell receptor beta chain was recovered during a study of T cells expressing NK-cell markers. Reanalyzing the 5' RACE reads, TCRdb keeps one entry per CDR3 protein, without DNA. This table holds about 380,000 distinct CDR3 sequences. The CDR3 is 15 residues long. Germline CDR1 is SQVTM and CDR2 is ANQGSEA. This sequence originates from a man aged 18 to 69 in good health. The rearrangement links TRBV29-1 to TRBJ2-2; checking the TCRdb D call of TRBD1 is not possible without DNA. The source material was blood T cells: a sorted CD56 or NKG2C T cell subset, CD4+ or CD8+ T cells, or bulk PBMC T cells (not recorded which). The CDR3 region is CSACGGAANTGELFF.